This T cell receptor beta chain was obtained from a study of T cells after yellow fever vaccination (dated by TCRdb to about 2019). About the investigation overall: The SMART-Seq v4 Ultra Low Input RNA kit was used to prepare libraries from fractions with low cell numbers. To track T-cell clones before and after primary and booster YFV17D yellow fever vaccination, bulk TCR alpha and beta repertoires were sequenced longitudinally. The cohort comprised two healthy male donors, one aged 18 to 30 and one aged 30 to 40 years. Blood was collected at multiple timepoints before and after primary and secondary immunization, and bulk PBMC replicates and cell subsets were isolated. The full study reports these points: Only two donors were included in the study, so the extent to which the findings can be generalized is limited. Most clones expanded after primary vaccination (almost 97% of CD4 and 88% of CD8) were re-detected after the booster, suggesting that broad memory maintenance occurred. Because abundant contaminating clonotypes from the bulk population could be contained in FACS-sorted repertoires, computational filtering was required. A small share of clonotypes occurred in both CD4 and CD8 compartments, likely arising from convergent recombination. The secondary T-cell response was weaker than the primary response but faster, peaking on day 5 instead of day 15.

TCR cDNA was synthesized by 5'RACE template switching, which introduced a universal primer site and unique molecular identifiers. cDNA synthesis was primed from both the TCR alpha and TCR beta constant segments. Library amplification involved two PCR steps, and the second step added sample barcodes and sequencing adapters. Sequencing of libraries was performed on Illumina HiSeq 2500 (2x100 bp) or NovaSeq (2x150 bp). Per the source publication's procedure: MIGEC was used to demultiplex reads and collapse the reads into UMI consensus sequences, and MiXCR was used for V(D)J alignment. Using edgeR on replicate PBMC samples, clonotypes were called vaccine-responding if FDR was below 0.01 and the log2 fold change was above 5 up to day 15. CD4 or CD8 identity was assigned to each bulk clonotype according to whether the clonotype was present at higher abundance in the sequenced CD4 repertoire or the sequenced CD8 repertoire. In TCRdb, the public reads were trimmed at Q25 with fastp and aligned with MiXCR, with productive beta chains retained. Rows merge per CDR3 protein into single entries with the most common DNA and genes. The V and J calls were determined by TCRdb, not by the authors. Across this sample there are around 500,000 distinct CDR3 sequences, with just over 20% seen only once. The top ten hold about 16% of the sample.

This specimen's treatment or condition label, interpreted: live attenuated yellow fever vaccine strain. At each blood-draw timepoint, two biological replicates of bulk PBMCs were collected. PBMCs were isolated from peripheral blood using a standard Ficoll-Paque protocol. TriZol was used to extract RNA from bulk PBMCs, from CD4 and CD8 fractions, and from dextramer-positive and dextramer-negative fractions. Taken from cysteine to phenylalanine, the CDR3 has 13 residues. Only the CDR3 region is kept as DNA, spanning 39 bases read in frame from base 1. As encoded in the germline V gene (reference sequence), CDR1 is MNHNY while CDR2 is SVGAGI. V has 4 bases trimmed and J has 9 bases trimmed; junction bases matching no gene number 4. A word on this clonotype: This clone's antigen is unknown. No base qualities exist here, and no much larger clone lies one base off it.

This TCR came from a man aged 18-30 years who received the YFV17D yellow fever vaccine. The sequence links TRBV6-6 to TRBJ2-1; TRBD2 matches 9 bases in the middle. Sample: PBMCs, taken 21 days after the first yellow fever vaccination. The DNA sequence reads TGTGCCAGCAGTTGGGGACTAGCCGGTGAGCAGTTCTTC. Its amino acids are CASSWGLAGEQFF.